The 23 T cell receptor beta chains below come from one sample, sequenced in a study of CXCR3-negative and CXCR3-positive naive CD8 T cells. The libraries of TRB cDNA were constructed through 5' RACE using UMI labels. TCRdb reprocessed the 5' RACE reads, keeping one entry per CDR3 protein, no DNA. The sample has fewer than 55,000 distinct CDR3 sequences. Material for sequencing was naive CXCR3- CD8+ T cells from blood. Documented subset: CD45RO-CCR7+CD27+CD95- naive CD8+ T cells lacking CXCR3 (TNR3-). Every receptor here comes from a human donor in good health. Some clones in this sample may be carry-over from other donors' samples.

The chain couples TRBV28 to TRBJ1-6; TCRdb gives TRBD1 as the D gene, but with no DNA this cannot be confirmed. CDR1 is MDHEN and CDR2 is SYDVKM in the germline V gene. This CDR3 has 13 amino acids. The CDR3 is CASSPGSNSPLHF.

V usage is TRBV20-1 and J usage is TRBJ2-1; the D gene TCRdb calls, TRBD2, cannot be checked with no DNA. This CDR3 has 21 amino acids. Germline V lookup: CDR1 DFQATT, CDR2 SNEGSKA (reference sequence). CDR3 sequence: CSARLAGLSTPFSSSYNEQFF.

The chain combines TRBV6-1 with TRBJ2-7; lacking DNA, the TRBD1 call made by TCRdb goes unchecked. CDR1 is MNHNS and CDR2 is SASEGT in the germline V gene. The CDR3 has 13 residues. The CDR3 sequence: CASSESPGREQYF.

According to its frequency, this clonotype is medium-sized. This chain uses TRBV6-5 with TRBJ2-2; TCRdb names TRBD2, which stays unverified in the absence of DNA. This CDR3 has 15 amino acids. Germline V gene lookup returns CDR1 MNHEY and CDR2 SVGAGI. The CDR3: CASSYAAGASGELFF.

The chain uses TRBV12-3 or TRBV12-4 and TRBJ2-2; TCRdb designates TRBD2, a call that cannot be tested without DNA. CDR3 length equals 15 residues. CDR3 sequence reads: CASIRAGRNTGELFF.

The chain combines TRBV5-1 with TRBJ2-5; TCRdb indicates TRBD1, and absent DNA this call remains unverified. CDR3 size: 15 residues. Germline loops: CDR1 SGHRS, CDR2 YFSETQ. The chain's CDR3 is CASSLGDREYETQYF.

V is TRBV3-1 and J is TRBJ2-1; TCRdb designates TRBD2, a call that cannot be tested without DNA. CDR1 and CDR2 from the germline V gene are LGHDT and YNNKEL (reference sequence). The CDR3 runs 17 residues. CDR3 in amino acids: CASSPPLREVGHNEQFF.

V usage is TRBV7-2 and J usage is TRBJ2-6; TCRdb reports TRBD1, a call that lacks DNA to check it against. The CDR3 has 17 amino acids. Germline V gives CDR1 SGHTA, CDR2 FQGNSA. The CDR3 loop is CASSPQGTASGANVLTF.

J is TRBJ1-2 and V is TRBV7-9. The CDR3 is made up of 13 amino acids. CDR1 is SEHNR and CDR2 is FQNEAQ in the germline V gene (reference sequence). The CDR3 region is CASSPSPQGVHTF. The variable domain in full, completed from reference TRBV7-9 and TRBJ1-2, reads DTGVSQNPRHKITKRGQNVTFRCDPISEHNRLYWYRQTLGQGPEFLTYFQNEAQLEKSRLLSDRFSAERPKGSFSTLEIQRTEQGDSAMYLCASSPSPQGVHTFGSGTRLTVV.

This chain links TRBV12-3 or TRBV12-4 with TRBJ2-7; TCRdb proposes TRBD1, but this gene call is untestable without DNA. The CDR3 is made up of 17 amino acids. This CDR3 reads CASSLAPGQGESYEQYF.

The rearrangement uses TRBV7-2 and TRBJ2-3; TCRdb reports TRBD2, a call that lacks DNA to check it against. The CDR3 spans 16 residues. Germline CDR1 and CDR2: SGHTA and FQGNSA. CDR3 protein: CASSLGSSGAIDTQYF.

This chain joins TRBV5-1 and TRBJ1-1; with no DNA, the TCRdb D assignment of TRBD1 cannot be verified. The CDR3 is 14 residues long. Germline CDR1 reads SGHRS; CDR2 reads YFSETQ. CDR3 sequence: CASSLIGEGAEAFF.

This chain connects TRBV7-9 to TRBJ1-1; TCRdb selects TRBD1, and the lack of DNA leaves this call unchecked. This CDR3 comprises 15 residues. CDR1 and CDR2 (germline): SEHNR, FQNEAQ (reference sequence). The CDR3 here is CASSRPGGGGTEAFF.

V gene TRBV29-1 combines with J gene TRBJ2-1. CDR3 length equals 12 residues. Germline loops: CDR1 SQVTM, CDR2 ANQGSEA. The chain's CDR3 is CSAQLLVNEQFF.

The CDR3 spells CSGWGGEAAFF. J is TRBJ1-1 and V is TRBV29-1. The CDR3 runs 11 residues. Germline V gene data show CDR1 as SQVTM and CDR2 as ANQGSEA.

V usage is TRBV5-1 and J usage is TRBJ2-7. Germline CDR1 is SGHRS and CDR2 is YFSETQ. The CDR3 spans 13 residues. CDR3 in amino acids: CASSLGPRDEQYF.

The rearrangement links TRBV28 to TRBJ1-6. Looked up from germline, CDR1 is MDHEN and CDR2 is SYDVKM. The CDR3 sequence is 17 residues long. CDR3 residues: CASSLRPRSSYNSPLHF.

The V call is TRBV29-1, the J call TRBJ2-1. This CDR3 comprises 13 residues. CDR1 and CDR2 from the germline V gene are SQVTM and ANQGSEA. The CDR3 here is CSVEEGNHNEQFF.

V gene TRBV29-1 combines with J gene TRBJ2-3. CDR3 length: 13 amino acids. Germline V gene data show CDR1 as SQVTM and CDR2 as ANQGSEA. CDR3 in amino acids: CSASTWTRDTQYF.

V and J are TRBV29-1 and TRBJ2-2. Germline V CDR1 and CDR2: SQVTM, ANQGSEA. This CDR3 comprises 15 residues. CDR3 in amino acids: CSVEGTSTSTGELFF.

V usage is TRBV7-8 and J usage is TRBJ2-1; TCRdb picks TRBD1, but there is no DNA to check that call. CDR1 and CDR2 from the germline V gene are SGHVS and FQNEAQ. The CDR3 covers 15 residues. CDR3 in amino acids: CASSTIQGAYNEQFF.

V gene TRBV7-9 combines with J gene TRBJ2-7; TCRdb's D gene call, TRBD2, goes unchecked for lack of DNA. This CDR3 region has 17 residues. The germline gives CDR1 SEHNR, CDR2 FQNEAQ (reference sequence). The CDR3 sequence is CASSLEVYQGLGAEQYF. Full variable domain (outside the CDR3, taken from reference TRBV7-9 and TRBJ2-7): DTGVSQNPRHKITKRGQNVTFRCDPISEHNRLYWYRQTLGQGPEFLTYFQNEAQLEKSRLLSDRFSAERPKGSFSTLEIQRTEQGDSAMYLCASSLEVYQGLGAEQYFGPGTRLTVT.

The chain is built from TRBV6-5 and TRBJ2-5; lacking DNA, the TRBD1 call made by TCRdb goes unchecked. Germline assignment: CDR1 MNHEY and CDR2 SVGAGI. This CDR3 has 15 residues. The CDR3 spells CTSSYGTAYQETQYF.